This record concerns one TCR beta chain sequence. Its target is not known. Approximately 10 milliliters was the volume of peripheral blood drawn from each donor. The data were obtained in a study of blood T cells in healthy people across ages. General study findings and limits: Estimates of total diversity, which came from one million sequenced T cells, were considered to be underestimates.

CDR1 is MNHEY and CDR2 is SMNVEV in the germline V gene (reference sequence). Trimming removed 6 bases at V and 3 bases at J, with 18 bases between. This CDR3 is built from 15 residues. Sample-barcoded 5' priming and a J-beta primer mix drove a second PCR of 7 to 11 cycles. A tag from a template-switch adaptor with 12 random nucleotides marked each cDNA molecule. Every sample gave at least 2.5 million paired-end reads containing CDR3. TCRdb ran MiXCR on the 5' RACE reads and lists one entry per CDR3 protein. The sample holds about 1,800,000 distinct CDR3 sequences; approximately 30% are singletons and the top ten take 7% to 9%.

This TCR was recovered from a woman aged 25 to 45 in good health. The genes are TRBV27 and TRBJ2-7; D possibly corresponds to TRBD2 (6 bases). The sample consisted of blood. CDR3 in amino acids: CASSTPGTLLYEQYF. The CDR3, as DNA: TGTGCCAGCAGCACCCCGGGGACTCTTCTCTACGAGCAGTACTTC.